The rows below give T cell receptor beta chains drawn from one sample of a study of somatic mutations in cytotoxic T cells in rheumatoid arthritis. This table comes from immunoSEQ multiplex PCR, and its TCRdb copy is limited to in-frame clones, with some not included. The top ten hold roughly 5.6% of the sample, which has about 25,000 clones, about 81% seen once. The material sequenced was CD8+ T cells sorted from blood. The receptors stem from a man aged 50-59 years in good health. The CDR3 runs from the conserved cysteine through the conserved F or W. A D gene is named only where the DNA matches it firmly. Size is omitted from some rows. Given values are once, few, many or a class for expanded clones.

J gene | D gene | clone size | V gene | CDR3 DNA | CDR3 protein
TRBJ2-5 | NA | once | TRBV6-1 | TGTGCCAGCAGGACAGACAGGATTCAAGAGACCCAGTACTTC | CASRTDRIQETQYF
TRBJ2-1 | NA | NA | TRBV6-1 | TGTGCCAGCAGTGAAAGAGAGACAGGTGGAACCTACAATGAGCAGTTCTTC | CASSERETGGTYNEQFF
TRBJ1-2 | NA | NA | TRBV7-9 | TGTGCCAGCAGTTTTACCAGCAGTACACACTATGGCTACACCTTC | CASSFTSSTHYGYTF
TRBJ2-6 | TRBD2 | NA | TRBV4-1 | TGCGCCAGCAGCCACCTCCCGGGAGGAGGGGCCAACGTCCTGACTTTC | CASSHLPGGGANVLTF
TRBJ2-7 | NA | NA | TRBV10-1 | TGCGCCAGCCGTAGCGGTGATACCTACGAGCAGTACTTC | CASRSGDTYEQYF
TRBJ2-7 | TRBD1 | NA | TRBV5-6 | TGTGCCAGCAGCCCTACGGGATATACCGGGACAGGGGGCCTCGAGCAGTACTTC | CASSPTGYTGTGGLEQYF
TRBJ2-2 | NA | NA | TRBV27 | TGTGCCAGCAATGGGGACACCGGGGAGCTGTTTTTT | CASNGDTGELFF
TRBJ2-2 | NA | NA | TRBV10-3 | TGTGCCATCAGTAGGACTGTGCCAGGGATTGAATTGGACACCGGGGAGCTGTTTTTT | CAISRTVPGIELDTGELFF
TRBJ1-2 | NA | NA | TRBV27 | TGTGCCAGCAGTTCGCAGGGGCGGTCTGGGTATGGCTACACCTTC | CASSSQGRSGYGYTF
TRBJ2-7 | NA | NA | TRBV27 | TGTGCCAGCAGTTTAAACTTCTTAACTACCGAGCAGTACTTC | CASSLNFLTTEQYF
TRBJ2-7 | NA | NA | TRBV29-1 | TGCAGCGTTGAACAGGAATACGAGCAGTACTTC | CSVEQEYEQYF
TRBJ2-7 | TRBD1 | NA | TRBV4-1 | TGCGCCAGCAGCCAAAAAGGGGGACAGGGGACCTACGAGCAGTACTTC | CASSQKGGQGTYEQYF
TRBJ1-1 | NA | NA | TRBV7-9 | TGTGCCAGCAGCCCCATCGAGGGGCGGGGAATTTACAAAGCTTTCTTT | CASSPIEGRGIYKAFF
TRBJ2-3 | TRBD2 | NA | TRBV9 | TGTGCCAGCACTGCGGGAGGCGGCACAGATACGCAGTATTTT | CASTAGGGTDTQYF
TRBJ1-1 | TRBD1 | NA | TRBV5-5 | TGTGCCAGCAGCTTGTTACTTGGACAGGACTCGAACACTGAAGCTTTCTTT | CASSLLLGQDSNTEAFF
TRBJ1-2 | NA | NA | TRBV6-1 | TGTGCCAGCAGTGATACTAACAGAGCCCTTAACTATGGCTACACCTTC | CASSDTNRALNYGYTF
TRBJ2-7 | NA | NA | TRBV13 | TGTGCCAGCAGCCCAGGGGTCTACTACGAGCAGTACTTC | CASSPGVYYEQYF
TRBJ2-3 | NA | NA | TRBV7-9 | TGTGCCAGCAGCTGGTATGGCGGTTCGAGCACAGATACGCAGTATTTT | CASSWYGGSSTDTQYF
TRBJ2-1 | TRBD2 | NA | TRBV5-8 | TGTGCCAGCAGCTTGATCGTTTTCCTAGCGGGAGTCAATGAGCAGTTCTTC | CASSLIVFLAGVNEQFF
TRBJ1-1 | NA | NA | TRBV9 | TGTGCCAGCAGAGACGAGGCTATGGGCACTGAAGCTTTCTTT | CASRDEAMGTEAFF
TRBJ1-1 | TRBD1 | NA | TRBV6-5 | TGTGCCAGCACGGCCGGGACAGCTGAAGCTTTCTTT | CASTAGTAEAFF
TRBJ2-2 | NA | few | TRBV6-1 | TGTGCCAGCAACCCAGGACTGGATAACACCGGGGAGCTGTTTTTT | CASNPGLDNTGELFF
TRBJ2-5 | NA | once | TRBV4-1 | TGCGCCAGCAGCCAAGATGAGGGGACCCAGTACTTC | CASSQDEGTQYF
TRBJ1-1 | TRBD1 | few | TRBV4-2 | TGTGCCAGCAGCCAGGCCGGGACAGTCTTT | CASSQAGTVF
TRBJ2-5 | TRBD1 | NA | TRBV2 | TGTGCCAGCCTCAGACAGGGCCGCTACCAAGAGACCCAGTACTTC | CASLRQGRYQETQYF
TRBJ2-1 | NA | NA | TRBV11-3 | TGTGCCAGCAGCTTCAGTAATGAGCAGTTCTTC | CASSFSNEQFF
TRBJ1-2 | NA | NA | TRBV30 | TGTGCCTGGAGTGTACAAAGAAACAGGGCTGGCTATGGCTACACCTTC | CAWSVQRNRAGYGYTF
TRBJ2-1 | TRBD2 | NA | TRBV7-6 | TGTGCCAGCAGCAGGACTAGCGAAGCCCTCTACAATGAGCAGTTCTTC | CASSRTSEALYNEQFF
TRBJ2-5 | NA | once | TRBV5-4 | TGTGCCAGCAGCTTGGGCCGGATCCCCCAAGAGACCCAGTACTTC | CASSLGRIPQETQYF
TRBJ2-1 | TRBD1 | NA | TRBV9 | TGTGCCAGCAGCGTGGGGACAGAGATTTGGAGGCAGTTCTTC | CASSVGTEIWRQFF
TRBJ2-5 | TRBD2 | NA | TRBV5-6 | TGTGCCAGCAGCTTGAAGCTAGCGGGAGGACAAGAGACCCAGTACTTC | CASSLKLAGGQETQYF
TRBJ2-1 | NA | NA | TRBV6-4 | TGTGCCAGCGCAAAGGGGGGCGGGGCCGACTACAATGAGCAGTTCTTC | CASAKGGGADYNEQFF
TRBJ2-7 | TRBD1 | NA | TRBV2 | TGTGCCAGCAGTGAACCGGGACAGGGATTCCCCTACGAGCAGTACTTC | CASSEPGQGFPYEQYF
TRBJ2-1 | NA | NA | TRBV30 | TGTGCCTTGCGGGACTCCTCCTACAATGAGCAGTTCTTC | CALRDSSYNEQFF
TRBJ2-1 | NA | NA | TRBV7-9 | TGTGCCAGCAGCTTAGGATGGGTAGGCGCATCCTACAATGAGCAGTTCTTC | CASSLGWVGASYNEQFF
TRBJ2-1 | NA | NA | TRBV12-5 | TGTGCTAGTGATGAGGGAGATGAGCAGTTCTTC | CASDEGDEQFF
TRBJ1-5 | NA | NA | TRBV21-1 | TGTTCTCCGGGGGGCCACGGCCAGCCCCAGCATTTT | CSPGGHGQPQHF
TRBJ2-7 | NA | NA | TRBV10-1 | TGCGCCAGCAGTGAGAGGGATTCTCCCTACGAGCAGTACTTC | CASSERDSPYEQYF
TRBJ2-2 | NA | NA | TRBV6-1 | TGTGCCAGCAGTGAAGGCGCTAGAGCCGGGGAGCTGTTTTTT | CASSEGARAGELFF
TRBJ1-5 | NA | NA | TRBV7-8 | TGTGCCAGCAGCTTAGTGGAAAATCAGCCCCAGCATTTT | CASSLVENQPQHF
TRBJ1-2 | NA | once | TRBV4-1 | TGCGCCAGCAGCCAAGATCAGGGGCCGGGGTATGGCTACACCTTC | CASSQDQGPGYGYTF
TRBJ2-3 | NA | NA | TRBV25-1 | TGTGCCAGCAGTGAAGCTGTAGCAGATACGCAGTATTTT | CASSEAVADTQYF
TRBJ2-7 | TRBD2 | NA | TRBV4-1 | TGCGCCAGCAGCCAAGATCCGGTGACTAGCGGGAGGTTGTACGAGCAGTACTTC | CASSQDPVTSGRLYEQYF
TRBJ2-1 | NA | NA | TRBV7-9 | TGTGCCAGCAGCTCCGGGACGCGACTTAATGAGCAGTTCTTC | CASSSGTRLNEQFF
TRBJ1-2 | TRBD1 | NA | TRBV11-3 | TGTGCCAGCAGCCCCCGACAGGGGAGCCGGTATGGCTACACCTTC | CASSPRQGSRYGYTF
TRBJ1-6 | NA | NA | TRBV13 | TGTGCCAGCAGTCGCGGGAGGGGCGGGCCCCTCCACTTT | CASSRGRGGPLHF